This TCR beta chain was identified in a study of blood T cell repertoires in COVID-19. Clones were read by immunoSEQ multiplex PCR, and TCRdb kept only the in-frame ones, dropping some. Counted here are about 210,000 clones, roughly nine tenths occurring once; the ten biggest clones make up approximately 0.7%. The receptor was isolated from a man aged 35 to 55 with acute or convalescent COVID-19. The material sequenced was peripheral blood.

As DNA, the CDR3 is TGCGCCAGCAGCTGGATGACAGGGGAAGGCGGGGAGCTGTTTTTT. Its translation: CASSWMTGEGGELFF. J is TRBJ2-2 and V is TRBV5-1; 8 bases match TRBD1. CDR3 length: 15 residues. Trimming took 3 bases from V and 7 from J; bases not matched to a gene: 8. CDR1 and CDR2 (germline): SGHRS, YFSETQ.